This T cell receptor beta chain was recovered during a study of tumor-infiltrating lymphocytes in primary liver carcinoma. cDNA specific to TCR beta was made from approximately 0.55 ug of total RNA, with a constant-region primer employed for priming. Libraries for TCR beta were built through three nested multiplex PCR rounds, which together made up a slightly modified ARM-PCR procedure. Primers for the first two PCR rounds were TRBV1-TRBV30 forward primers and a C-beta reverse primer (approximately 9 cycles per round). In TCRdb, the multiplex PCR reads were re-called with MiXCR into one record per CDR3 protein. The sample contains 120,000 or so distinct CDR3 sequences, 55% to 75% of which appear only once. Turning to this clonotype: A read error may be the cause here, since a much bigger clone is one base away.

The roughly 17-32 mg bulk tissue piece was not sorted before simultaneous RNA and DNA extraction. J gave up 6 bases and V 3 bases, and 7 bases lay outside the gene matches. The V gene's germline CDR1 is SQVTM and CDR2 ANQGSEA. This CDR3 has 14 amino acids. This receptor was obtained from a woman aged 60 to 75 with primary liver carcinoma and hepatitis B virus infection. The specimen was liver tumor tissue from sampling region 1. Documented subset: tumor region T1, superior pole. The chain combines TRBV29-1 with TRBJ2-1, with 8 bases identical to TRBD2. CDR3 in amino acids: CSVDLASGCNEQFF. Here the CDR3 DNA reads TGCAGCGTTGATTTGGCTAGCGGGTGCAATGAGCAGTTCTTC.